This T cell receptor beta chain was identified during a study of blood T cell repertoires in COVID-19. Libraries were prepared by immunoSEQ multiplex PCR; TCRdb keeps only in-frame clonotypes and omits some of them. The sample contains approximately 65,000 clones, 90% of which appear only once. Germline lookup yields CDR1 SGHTA and CDR2 FQGNSA. V dropped 5 bases and J dropped 6; count of bases not matched to a gene: 13. The CDR3 spans 16 residues. The sequence was obtained from a young woman with acute or convalescent COVID-19. The sequencing input was peripheral blood. The chain couples TRBV7-2 to TRBJ2-7; 10 bases match TRBD1. This CDR3 reads CASSLSGGQGGFEQYF. The CDR3 DNA reads as TGTGCCAGCAGCCTCTCCGGCGGACAGGGGGGCTTCGAGCAGTACTTC.